This T cell receptor (beta chain) is drawn from a study of T cells in Graves' hyperthyroidism and ophthalmopathy. This clonotype was picked up many times. Researchers amplified the TCR beta CDR3 regions from RNA transcripts. A first-round RT-PCR of the TCR CDR3 used the HTBI primer set. From the multiplex PCR reads, TCRdb called clonotypes with MiXCR, one entry per CDR3 protein. The table lists a few hundred thousand distinct CDR3 sequences, about 12% of them singletons, with over 8.5% in the top ten. Trimming pared 4 bases from V and 0 bases from J, leaving 14 bases between. Germline V gives CDR1 SGHRS, CDR2 YFSETQ. CDR3 size: 15 residues. Patients having uncontrolled infection, another autoimmune disease, pregnancy or lactation were not included.

The specimen sequenced was blood. This rearrangement joins TRBV5-1 to TRBJ2-7; D is perhaps TRBD1 (6 bases). The sequence was obtained from a woman between 18 and 29 years old with Graves' hyperthyroidism. The CDR3 spells CASSQALRGSYEQYF. The CDR3 DNA sequence: TGCGCCAGCAGCCAGGCCCTCAGGGGCTCCTACGAGCAGTACTTC.